The source of this T cell receptor beta chain is a study of human T cells and chemical hapten exposure. Study-level results: The number of TCRs above 1 in 1000 frequency did not change after DPC sensitization. The presence of alopecia in the donors means their immune response may differ from healthy people's.

The table lists this clonotype with a count of one. The antigen is undetermined. The time point here: patch test 1, 2 weeks after DPC sensitization. Noted treatment: therapeutic diphenylcyclopropenone sensitization with weekly scalp DPC. One entry per CDR3 protein results from TCRdb running MiXCR on the RACE reads. The sample has 45,000 to 70,000 distinct CDR3 sequences; over 7.5% are singletons. Germline-derived CDR1 and CDR2 are DFQATT and SNEGSKA (reference sequence). The CDR3 is 14 residues long. V gave up 6 bases and J gave up 6 bases; unmatched junction bases: 8. The specimen was whole blood, collected in connection with sensitization to the hapten diphenylcyclopropenone (DPC). The V call is TRBV20-1, the J call TRBJ2-1; 10 bases match TRBD2. The source of this sequence is a middle-aged woman with alopecia areata. Some clones in this sample may be carry-over from other donors' samples. The CDR3 nucleotides read TGCAGTGCCCTGGCGAGCGGGGGGGCCAATGAGCAGTTCTTC. The encoded protein is CSALASGGANEQFF.